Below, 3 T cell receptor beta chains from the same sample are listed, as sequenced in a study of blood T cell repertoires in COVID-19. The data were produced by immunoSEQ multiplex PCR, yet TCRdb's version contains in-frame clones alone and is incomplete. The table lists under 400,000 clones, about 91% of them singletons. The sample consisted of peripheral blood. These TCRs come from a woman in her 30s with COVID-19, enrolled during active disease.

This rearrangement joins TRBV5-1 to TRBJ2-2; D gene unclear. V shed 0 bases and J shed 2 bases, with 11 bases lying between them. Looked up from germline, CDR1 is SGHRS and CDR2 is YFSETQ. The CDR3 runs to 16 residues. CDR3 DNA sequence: TGCGCCAGCAGCTTGGCCCGCCACTTAAACACCGGGGAGCTGTTTTTT. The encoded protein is CASSLARHLNTGELFF.

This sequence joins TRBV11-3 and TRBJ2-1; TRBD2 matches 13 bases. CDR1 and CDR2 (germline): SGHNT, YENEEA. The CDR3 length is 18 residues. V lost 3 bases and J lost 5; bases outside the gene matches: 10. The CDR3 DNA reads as TGTGCCAGCAGCTTTTTCCCGACTAGCGGGGGGAATGACAATGAGCAGTTCTTC. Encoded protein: CASSFFPTSGGNDNEQFF.

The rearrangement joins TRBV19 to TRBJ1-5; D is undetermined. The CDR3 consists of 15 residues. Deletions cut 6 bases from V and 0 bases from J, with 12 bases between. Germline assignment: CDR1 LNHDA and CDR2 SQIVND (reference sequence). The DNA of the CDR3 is TGTGCCAGTAGGCGAGGCAGTGATAGCAATCAGCCCCAGCATTTT. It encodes CASRRGSDSNQPQHF.